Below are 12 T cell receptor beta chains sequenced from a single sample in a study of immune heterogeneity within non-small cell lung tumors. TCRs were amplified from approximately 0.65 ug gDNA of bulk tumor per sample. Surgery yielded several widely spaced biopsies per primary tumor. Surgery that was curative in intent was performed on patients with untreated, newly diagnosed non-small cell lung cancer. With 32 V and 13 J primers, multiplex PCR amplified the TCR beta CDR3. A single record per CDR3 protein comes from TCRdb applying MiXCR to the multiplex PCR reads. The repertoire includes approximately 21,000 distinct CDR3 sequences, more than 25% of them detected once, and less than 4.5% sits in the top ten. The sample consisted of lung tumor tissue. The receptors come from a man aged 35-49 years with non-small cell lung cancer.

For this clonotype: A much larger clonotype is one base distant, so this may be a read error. The CDR3 loop reads CDSSTWSGQNYGYTF. The CDR3 DNA follows: TGTGACAGCAGCACCTGGTCGGGCCAAAACTATGGCTACACCTTC. The rearrangement uses TRBV9 and TRBJ1-2, with D hard to call. This CDR3 has 15 amino acids. Germline assignment: CDR1 SGDLS and CDR2 YYNGEE.

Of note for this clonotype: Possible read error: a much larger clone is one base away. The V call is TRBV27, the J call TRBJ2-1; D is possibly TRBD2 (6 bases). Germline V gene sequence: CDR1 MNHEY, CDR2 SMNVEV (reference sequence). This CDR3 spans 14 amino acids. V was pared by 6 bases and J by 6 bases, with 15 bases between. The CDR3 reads CASRPRGSSNEQFF. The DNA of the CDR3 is TGTGCCAGCAGACCCCGGGGGTCAAGCAATGAGCAGTTCTTC.

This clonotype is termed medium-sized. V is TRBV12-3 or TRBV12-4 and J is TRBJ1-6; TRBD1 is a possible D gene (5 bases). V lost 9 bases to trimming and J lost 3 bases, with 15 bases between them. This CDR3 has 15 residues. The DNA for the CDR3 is TGTGCCAGTAGGCGGGGGGACTACTATAATTCACCCCTCCACTTT. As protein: CASRRGDYYNSPLHF.

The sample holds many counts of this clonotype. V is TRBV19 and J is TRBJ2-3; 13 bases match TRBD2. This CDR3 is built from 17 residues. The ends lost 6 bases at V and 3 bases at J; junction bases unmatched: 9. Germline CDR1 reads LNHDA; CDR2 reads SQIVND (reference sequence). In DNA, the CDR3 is TGTGCCAGTAGCCTACACTTGACTAGCGGGAGGACAGATACGCAGTATTTT. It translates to CASSLHLTSGRTDTQYF. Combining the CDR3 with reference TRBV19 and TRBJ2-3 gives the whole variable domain DGGITQSPKYLFRKEGQNVTLSCEQNLNHDAMYWYRQDPGQGLRLIYYSQIVNDFQKGDIAEGYSVSREKKESFPLTVTSAQKNPTAFYLCASSLHLTSGRTDTQYFGPGTRLTVL.

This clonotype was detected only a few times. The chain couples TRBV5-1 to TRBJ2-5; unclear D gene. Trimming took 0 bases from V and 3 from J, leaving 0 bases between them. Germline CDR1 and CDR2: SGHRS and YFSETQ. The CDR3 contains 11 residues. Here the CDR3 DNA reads TGCGCCAGCAGCTTGGAAGAGACCCAGTACTTC. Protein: CASSLEETQYF.

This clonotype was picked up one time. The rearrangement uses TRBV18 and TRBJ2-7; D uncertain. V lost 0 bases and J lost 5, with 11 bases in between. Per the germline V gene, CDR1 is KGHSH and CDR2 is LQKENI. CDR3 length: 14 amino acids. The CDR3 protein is CASSPPDTPHEQYF. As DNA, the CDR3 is TGTGCCAGCTCACCACCCGACACCCCTCACGAGCAGTACTTC.

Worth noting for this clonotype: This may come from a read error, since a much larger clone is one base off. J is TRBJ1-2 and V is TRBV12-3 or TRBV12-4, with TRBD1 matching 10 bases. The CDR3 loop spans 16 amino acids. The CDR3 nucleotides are TGTGCCAGCAGTTTGTACATCCGGGACAGGGGAGGTGGCTTCACCTTC. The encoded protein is CASSLYIRDRGGGFTF.

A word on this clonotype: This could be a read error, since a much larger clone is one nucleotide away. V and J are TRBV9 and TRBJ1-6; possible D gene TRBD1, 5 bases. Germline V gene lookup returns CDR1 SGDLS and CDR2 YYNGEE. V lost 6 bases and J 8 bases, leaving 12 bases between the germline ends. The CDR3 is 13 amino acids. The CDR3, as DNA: TGTGCCAGCATCGTCGTGGGGGATTCACCCCTCCACTTT. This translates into CASIVVGDSPLHF.

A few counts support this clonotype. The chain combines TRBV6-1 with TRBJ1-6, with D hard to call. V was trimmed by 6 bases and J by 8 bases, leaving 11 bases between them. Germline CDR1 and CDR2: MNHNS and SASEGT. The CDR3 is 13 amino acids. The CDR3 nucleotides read TGTGCCAGCAGAGTCTCCCCTCATTCACCCCTCCACTTT. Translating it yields CASRVSPHSPLHF.

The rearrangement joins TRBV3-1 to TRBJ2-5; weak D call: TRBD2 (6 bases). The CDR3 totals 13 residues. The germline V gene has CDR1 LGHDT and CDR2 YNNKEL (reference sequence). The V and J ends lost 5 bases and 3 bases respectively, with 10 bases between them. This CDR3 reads CASSSTRKETQYF. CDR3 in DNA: TGTGCCAGCAGCTCGACTAGGAAAGAGACCCAGTACTTC.

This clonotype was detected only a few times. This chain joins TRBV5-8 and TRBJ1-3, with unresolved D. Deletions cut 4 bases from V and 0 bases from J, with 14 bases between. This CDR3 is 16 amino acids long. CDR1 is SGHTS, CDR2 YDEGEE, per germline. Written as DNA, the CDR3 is TGTGCCAGCAGCCGGATAGTCAAATACTCTGGAAACACCATATATTTT. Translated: CASSRIVKYSGNTIYF.

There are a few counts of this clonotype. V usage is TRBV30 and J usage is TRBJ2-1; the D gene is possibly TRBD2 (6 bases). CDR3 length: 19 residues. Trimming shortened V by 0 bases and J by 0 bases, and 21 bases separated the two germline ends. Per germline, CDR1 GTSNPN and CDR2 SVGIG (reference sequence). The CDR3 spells CAWSVSGRSHSSSYNEQFF. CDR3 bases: TGTGCCTGGAGTGTAAGTGGGAGGTCCCACTCCTCCTCCTACAATGAGCAGTTCTTC.